One and the same sample provided the 10 T cell receptor beta chains below, sequenced in a study of blood T cells in healthy people across ages. Combining a sample-barcoded 5' primer with a J-beta primer mix, a second PCR ran for roughly 6 to 11 cycles. One entry per CDR3 protein results from TCRdb running MiXCR on the 5' RACE reads. Of roughly 860,000 distinct CDR3 sequences listed, 62% were seen once; the top ten hold 28%. Material: blood. The receptors shown here come from a man aged 25-45 years in good health.

The chain uses TRBV27 and TRBJ1-6; D gene unclear. The CDR3 totals 13 residues. CDR1 and CDR2 from the germline V gene are MNHEY and SMNVEV (reference sequence). The V end was cut by 6 bases, the J end by 10 bases, with 13 bases between. CDR3 DNA: TGTGCCAGCAGCACCTTTAATCAGTCACCCCTCCACTTT. Translated: CASSTFNQSPLHF.

To note about this clonotype: No DNA is shown, since the ends of the CDR3 on it are uncertain; the CDR3 is the one TCRdb lists. The V and J genes are TRBV20-1 and TRBJ1-6; the D call TRBD1 from the table was never checked on the DNA. From its first to its last residue, the CDR3 has 16 amino acids. Germline V CDR1 and CDR2: DFQATT, SNEGSKA (reference sequence). The CDR3 sequence: CSARSSGQGYSSPLHF.

The rearrangement uses TRBV6-5 and TRBJ2-7, with TRBD2 identical over 9 bases. The CDR3 runs 14 residues. CDR1 MNHEY and CDR2 SVGAGI come from the germline V gene. The ends lost 7 bases at V and 1 base at J; junction bases unmatched: 5. The CDR3 region has the DNA TGTGCCAGCACTATTAGCGGGGGATCCTACGAGCAGTACTTC. Translating gives CASTISGGSYEQYF.

On this clonotype itself: Mismatch with germline at one junction end may stem from a read error. The rearrangement uses TRBV6-6 and TRBJ2-5; 8 bases fit TRBD1. Germline CDR1 MNHNY, CDR2 SVGAGI (reference sequence). The CDR3 runs to 14 residues. This CDR3 is CASRGQYIQETQYF. As DNA, the CDR3 is TGCGCCAGCAGGGGGCAATATATTCAAGAGACCCAGTACTTC.

V is TRBV7-6 and J is TRBJ2-1; 8 nucleotides match TRBD1. CDR3 length equals 15 residues. Germline-derived CDR1 and CDR2 are SGHVS and FNYEAQ. Trimming at V came to 5 bases and at J to 3 bases, leaving 6 bases not matched to a gene. The CDR3 DNA reads as TGTGCCAGCAGCCCTCGACAGGGGTTCTACAATGAGCAGTTCTTC. Amino acid sequence: CASSPRQGFYNEQFF.

This clonotype has just a few counts. The chain employs TRBV7-2 and TRBJ2-7; 9 bases agree with TRBD2. This CDR3 has 15 amino acids. V shed 1 base and J 2 bases; nucleotides not matched to a gene: 3. Germline V CDR1 and CDR2: SGHTA, FQGNSA. In DNA form, the CDR3 reads TGTGCCAGCAGCTTAGAGCGGGGGGCCCCCTACGAGCAGTACTTC. Protein sequence: CASSLERGAPYEQYF.

The chain has TRBV6-2 or TRBV6-3 and TRBJ1-1; D unresolved. Germline loops: CDR1 MNHEY, CDR2 SVGEGT. V was cut by 2 bases and J by 1 base, with 8 bases left in between. The CDR3 extends over 14 amino acids. The CDR3: CASSYPRQNTEAFF. CDR3 sequence (DNA): TGTGCCAGCAGTTACCCACGGCAGAACACTGAAGCTTTCTTT.

Notes on this clonotype: This may stem from a read error, because a much larger clone lies one nucleotide away. The chain employs TRBV2 and TRBJ2-1; D gene uncertain. The CDR3 is 12 residues long. Looked up from germline, CDR1 is SNHLY and CDR2 is FYNNEI. CDR3 coding DNA: TGTGTCAGCAATAGGGAAGGCAATGAGCAGTTCTTC. It is translated as CVSNREGNEQFF. Together with reference TRBV2 and TRBJ2-1, the CDR3 gives the full variable domain: EPEVTQTPSHQVTQMGQEVILRCVPISNHLYFYWYRQILGQKVEFLVSFYNNEISEKSEIFDDQFSVERPDGSNFTLKIRSTKLEDSAMYFCVSNREGNEQFFGPGTRLTVL.

This clonotype was picked up a small number of times. The chain recombines TRBV14 with TRBJ2-7; the D is unclear. The CDR3 spans 13 residues. The germline CDR1 and CDR2 sequences are SGHDN and FVKESK. Trimming left V 0 bases short and J 6 bases short, with 9 bases between. The CDR3 loop is CASSQDLGGEQYF. CDR3 coding DNA: TGTGCCAGCAGCCAAGATCTTGGTGGCGAGCAGTACTTC.

This clonotype was detected only once. V gene TRBV20-1 combines with J gene TRBJ2-1; 10 bases match TRBD2. From germline, CDR1 is DFQATT and CDR2 SNEGSKA (reference sequence). This CDR3 is 15 amino acids long. The V and J ends lost 2 bases and 6 bases, in that order; junction bases with no gene match: 7. For the CDR3, the DNA is TGCAGTGCTAGACGATGGGCTAGCGGGGGCAATGAGCAGTTCTTC. It translates to CSARRWASGGNEQFF.